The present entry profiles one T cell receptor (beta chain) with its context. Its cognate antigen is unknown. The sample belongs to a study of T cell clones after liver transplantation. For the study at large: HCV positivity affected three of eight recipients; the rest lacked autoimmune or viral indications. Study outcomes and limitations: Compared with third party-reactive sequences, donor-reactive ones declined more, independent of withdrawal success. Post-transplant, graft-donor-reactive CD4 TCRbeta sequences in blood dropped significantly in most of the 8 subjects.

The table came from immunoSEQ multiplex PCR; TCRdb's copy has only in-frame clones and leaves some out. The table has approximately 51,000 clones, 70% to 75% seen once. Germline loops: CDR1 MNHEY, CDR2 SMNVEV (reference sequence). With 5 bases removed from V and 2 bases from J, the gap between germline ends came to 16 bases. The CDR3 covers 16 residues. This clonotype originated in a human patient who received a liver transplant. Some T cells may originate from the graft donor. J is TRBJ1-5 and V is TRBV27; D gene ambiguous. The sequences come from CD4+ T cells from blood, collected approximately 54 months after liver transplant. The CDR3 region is CASSTWGVSRNQPQHF. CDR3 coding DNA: TGTGCCAGCAGTACATGGGGTGTAAGTCGCAATCAGCCCCAGCATTTT.